The clone carrying this T cell receptor beta chain was seen only a few times. The antigen is not known. The sample belongs to a study of early T cells in non-severe SARS-CoV-2 infection. Study overall: The sequenced material was bulk RNA from unsorted whole blood, and its chains were unpaired.

The CDR3 extends over 16 amino acids. V shed 6 bases, J shed 4 bases, and the junction held 8 bases outside the gene matches. Study-wide findings and caveats: The VDJdb matching leaned toward anti-spike CD8 responses and overlooked private and CD4 specificities.

Individual cDNA molecules received unique molecular identifiers. TCRdb ran MiXCR on the 5' RACE reads and lists one entry per CDR3 protein. The sample has 45,000 or so distinct CDR3 sequences; 5.5% to 6.5% are singletons. Sequenced material: whole blood. The chain links TRBV12-3 or TRBV12-4 to TRBJ2-2; 10 bases are a match to TRBD2. The sequence was obtained from an adult who was a healthcare worker with PCR-confirmed SARS-CoV-2 infection or an uninfected control (not recorded which). The CDR3 DNA follows: TGTGCCAGCAGCCCGAGCAGCGGGGGGGGCACCGGGGAGCTGTTTTTT. This encodes CASSPSSGGGTGELFF.